A selection of T cell receptor beta chains follows, all from one sample in a study of beta chain features in type 1 diabetes. Data came from immunoSEQ multiplex PCR; TCRdb stores just in-frame clones and leaves some out. The data hold tens of thousands of clones, with approximately 50% observed a single time. Sequencing was done on a sample of central memory CD4+ T cells from blood. The receptors come from a man aged 30 to 45 with type 1 diabetes. Both conserved end residues are part of each CDR3. D genes are given only for firm matches. The size field is filled for only some rows; it gives once, few, many or a size class.

TRBV5-4	few	-	TRBJ2-3	15	TGTGCCAGCAGCTCCAGGACAGCCAGCACAGATACGCAGTATTTT	CASSSRTASTDTQYF
TRBV11-2	-	-	TRBJ1-2	14	TGTGCCAGCACTTTCTCGGCGGCGAACTATGGCTACACCTTC	CASTFSAANYGYTF
TRBV5-4	-	TRBD1	TRBJ2-1	14	TGTGCCAGCAGCCCTACAGGGGGACACAATGAGCAGTTCTTC	CASSPTGGHNEQFF
TRBV11-2	few	TRBD1	TRBJ1-4	14	TGTGCCAGCAGCTTAGGACAGGGAGTGGAAAAACTGTTTTTT	CASSLGQGVEKLFF
TRBV5-1	few	TRBD2	TRBJ2-1	18	TGCGCCAGCAGCCCATGGACTAGCGGGAGTGGTTCCTACAATGAGCAGTTCTTC	CASSPWTSGSGSYNEQFF
TRBV6-5	-	-	TRBJ1-1	15	TGTGCCAGCAGTTCCCCCTTTGGAGGGAACACTGAAGCTTTCTTT	CASSSPFGGNTEAFF
TRBV10-3	-	TRBD1	TRBJ1-1	12	TGTGCCATCAACAGGGGGAACACTGAAGCTTTCTTT	CAINRGNTEAFF
TRBV5-1	few	TRBD1	TRBJ2-1	16	TGCGCCAGCAGCCTATTTGCGGGACAGGGGTACAATGAGCAGTTCTTC	CASSLFAGQGYNEQFF
TRBV9	-	TRBD2	TRBJ2-1	13	TGTGCCAGTAGAAGCGGGGAGCACGGTGAGCAGTTCTTC	CASRSGEHGEQFF
TRBV4-1	-	TRBD1	TRBJ2-3	14	TGCGCCAGCAGCCCGGGACAGCGGCCAGATACGCAGTATTTT	CASSPGQRPDTQYF
TRBV20-1	few	-	TRBJ2-7	11	TGCAGTGCTAGACCGGGGTACGAGCAGTACTTC	CSARPGYEQYF
TRBV2	-	TRBD1	TRBJ1-2	14	TGTGCCAGCGCCGACAGGGAAACTTCCTATGGCTACACCTTC	CASADRETSYGYTF
TRBV7-2	few	-	TRBJ2-1	13	TGTGCCAGCAGGGGCGGGGCGCTCAATGAGCAGTTCTTC	CASRGGALNEQFF
TRBV7-9	few	-	TRBJ1-1	15	TGTGCCAGCAGCTTAGGCGGATCTATGAACACTGAAGCTTTCTTT	CASSLGGSMNTEAFF
TRBV27	-	-	TRBJ1-2	14	TGTGCCAGCAGTTTACAGGGGATGATGGGGGGCTACACCTTC	CASSLQGMMGGYTF
TRBV4-1	medium-sized	TRBD2	TRBJ2-3	16	TGCGCCAGCAGCCCACCCGGCGGGAGCTTCTTGGATACGCAGTATTTT	CASSPPGGSFLDTQYF
TRBV28	-	-	TRBJ1-2	15	TGTGCCAGTGGGCCAGGGTCAAACGAACTGTATGGCTACACCTTC	CASGPGSNELYGYTF
TRBV7-2	few	-	TRBJ2-2	14	TGTGCCAGCAGCTTAGCACAGGGTCCCGGGGAGCTGTTTTTT	CASSLAQGPGELFF
TRBV6-1	few	TRBD1	TRBJ2-7	15	TGTGCCAGCAGTGGAAGGGACAGGGCTCCCTACGAGCAGTACTTC	CASSGRDRAPYEQYF
TRBV7-9	-	TRBD1	TRBJ2-7	16	TGTGCCAGCAGCCCCAGGTCTGGGACAGGGTCAGGGGAGCAGTACTTC	CASSPRSGTGSGEQYF
TRBV7-9	-	TRBD1	TRBJ2-2	17	TGTGCCAGCAGCCCTCGCACCGGGACAGGGAACACCGGGGAGCTGTTTTTT	CASSPRTGTGNTGELFF
TRBV18	-	-	TRBJ2-2	14	TGTGCCAGCTCACCACGAATTCAGACCGGGGAGCTGTTTTTT	CASSPRIQTGELFF
TRBV6-6	-	TRBD1	TRBJ2-7	14	TGTGCCAGCAGTACCGGACAGGGGCTAGGCGAGCAGTACTTC	CASSTGQGLGEQYF
TRBV5-1	-	TRBD2	TRBJ2-7	14	TGCGCCAGCAGCTCGAACGGCGGGAGCCACGAGCAGTACTTC	CASSSNGGSHEQYF
TRBV11-2	-	-	TRBJ1-3	16	TGTGCCAGCAGCCCACGGACAGTGTACTCTGGAAACACCATATATTTT	CASSPRTVYSGNTIYF
TRBV9	few	-	TRBJ1-6	13	TGTGCCAGCAGCCGGGAGGGGGGATCACCCCTCCACTTT	CASSREGGSPLHF
TRBV5-1	-	TRBD2	TRBJ2-7	15	TGCGCCAGCAGCTTTGGGACTAGCGATAACAGCGAGCAGTACTTC	CASSFGTSDNSEQYF
TRBV11-2	-	-	TRBJ2-3	15	TGTGCCAGCAGCGCCCGGGGGGCTGGCACAGATACGCAGTATTTT	CASSARGAGTDTQYF
TRBV10-3	-	TRBD1	TRBJ2-1	17	TGTGCCATCAGTGATTTGGACAGGAGCCACCACTACAATGAGCAGTTCTTC	CAISDLDRSHHYNEQFF
TRBV19	-	TRBD1	TRBJ2-5	12	TGTGCCAGCAGGGACAGCCAAGAGACCCAGTACTTC	CASRDSQETQYF
TRBV27	few	-	TRBJ2-2	15	TGTGCCAGCAGTTTAGGCAGGTGGGACACCGGGGAGCTGTTTTTT	CASSLGRWDTGELFF
TRBV6-5	-	-	TRBJ1-5	12	TGTGCCAGCAAGGCAGGAGGGTCGTCCCAGCATTTT	CASKAGGSSQHF
TRBV14	few	-	TRBJ2-3	11	TGTGCCAGCAGCTCGACAGATACGCAGTATTTT	CASSSTDTQYF
TRBV7-9	few	TRBD1	TRBJ1-4	14	TGTGCCAGCAGCTGGGGCAGGGGGGCTGAAAAACTGTTTTTT	CASSWGRGAEKLFF
TRBV5-1	-	-	TRBJ2-5	15	TGCGCCAGCAGCTTGGCCCCGGTAATAACAGAGACCCAGTACTTC	CASSLAPVITETQYF
TRBV4-2	-	-	TRBJ2-1	14	TGTGCCAGCAGCCAAACGGACAGCTACAATGAGCAGTTCTTC	CASSQTDSYNEQFF
TRBV7-2	once	-	TRBJ1-3	14	TGTGCCAGCAGCCAGGGACACTCTGGAAACACCATATATTTT	CASSQGHSGNTIYF
TRBV27	once	TRBD1	TRBJ2-2	14	TGTGCCAGCAGTCTAACAGGGGGCTCCGGGGAGCTGTTTTTT	CASSLTGGSGELFF
TRBV14	-	-	TRBJ1-3	17	TGTGCCAGCAGCCAAGTCTGGACACTCGGCTCTGGAAACACCATATATTTT	CASSQVWTLGSGNTIYF
TRBV4-2	-	TRBD1	TRBJ2-2	17	TGTGCCAGCAGCCGATCTACAGGGGGCCTTGGCACCGGGGAGCTGTTTTTT	CASSRSTGGLGTGELFF
TRBV2	-	-	TRBJ2-1	13	TGTGCCAGCATCCCGGTCTCCTACAATGAGCAGTTCTTC	CASIPVSYNEQFF
TRBV30	few	TRBD1	TRBJ1-2	17	TGTGCCTGGAGTCCCCTCGGACAGGGGGCGGTTCAGTATGGCTACACCTTC	CAWSPLGQGAVQYGYTF
TRBV12-5	few	TRBD1	TRBJ2-7	15	TGTGCTAGTGGTTTGAGGACAGGGTGGCCCTACGAGCAGTACTTC	CASGLRTGWPYEQYF